The subject of this entry is one T cell receptor (beta chain). Per germline, CDR1 DFQATT and CDR2 SNEGSKA (reference sequence). CDR3 length: 14 amino acids. With 3 bases removed from V and 0 bases from J, the gap between germline ends came to 12 bases. This sample was included in a study of blood T cells in healthy people across ages. With a J-beta primer mix and a sample-barcoded 5' primer, a second PCR ran 7 to 11 cycles. TCRdb redid the calling of the 5' RACE reads with MiXCR, one entry per CDR3 protein. The sample consists of about 1.8 million distinct CDR3 sequences, about 49% of them appearing once.

The chain has TRBV20-1 and TRBJ2-7; D not certain. The sample comprised blood. The receptor comes from a woman in her 40s in good health. CDR3 nucleotide sequence: TGCAGTGCTAGGTCAGGACCGAGCTCCTACGAGCAGTACTTC. Residues: CSARSGPSSYEQYF.